This passage covers 28 T cell receptor beta chains from one sample sequenced in a study of cytomegalovirus exposure and HLA in healthy donors. PCR amplification relied on 60 Vbeta primers (plus 13 Jbeta primers). TCRdb's table, derived via immunoSEQ multiplex PCR, lists solely in-frame clones and lacks some. The table records 90,000 to 120,000 clones, roughly 75% of them present only once. What was sequenced was PBMCs. The receptor set was obtained from a woman in her 40s in good health and CMV-seronegative.

CDR3 protein: CASSFDTYYEQYF. In nucleotides, the CDR3 is TGTGCCAGCAGCTTCGACACTTACTACGAGCAGTACTTC. The rearrangement links TRBV7-8 to TRBJ2-7; D is unresolved. From germline, CDR1 is SGHVS and CDR2 FQNEAQ. V was clipped by 3 bases and J by 3 bases, with 9 bases between them. This CDR3 contains 13 residues.

The gene calls are TRBV7-3 and TRBJ1-5, with D perhaps matching TRBD1 (6 bases). Germline CDR1 and CDR2: SGHTA and FQGTGA. The V gene lost 6 bases and the J gene lost 3 bases, with 9 bases spanning the gap. There are 13 residues in the CDR3. In DNA, the CDR3 is TGTGCCAGCAGTACAGGGACCAATCAGCCCCAGCATTTT. Translating it yields CASSTGTNQPQHF.

On this clone itself: Mismatch with germline at one junction end may stem from a read error. The gene calls are TRBV7-9 and TRBJ2-3; weak D call: TRBD2 (5 bases). Per germline, CDR1 SEHNR and CDR2 FQNEAQ (reference sequence). The length of the CDR3 is 18 residues. The CDR3 nucleotides read TGTTCCAGCAGCTTTCCGGCAAGGCTCTTAGAGGGCCGAGATACGCAGTATTTT. Encoded protein: CSSSFPARLLEGRDTQYF.

The rearrangement uses TRBV6-5 and TRBJ2-7, with 7 bases matching TRBD1. Trimming removed 0 bases from V and 3 bases from J; junction bases left unmatched: 5. The germline gives CDR1 MNHEY, CDR2 SVGAGI. CDR3 length: 15 amino acids. The DNA of the CDR3 is TGTGCCAGCAGTTACTCTGAGACAGGGTACTACGAGCAGTACTTC. This translates into CASSYSETGYYEQYF.

CDR3 loop: CASSYSIFDSSYEQYF. Written as DNA, the CDR3 is TGTGCCAGCAGTTACTCGATTTTTGACAGTTCCTACGAGCAGTACTTC. This chain joins TRBV6-5 and TRBJ2-7; weak D call: TRBD1 (5 bases). Trimming left V 0 bases short and J 1 base short, with 13 bases between. There are 16 residues in the CDR3. The germline gives CDR1 MNHEY, CDR2 SVGAGI.

The chain has TRBV25-1 and TRBJ2-1, with TRBD1 matching over 11 bases. The CDR3 length is 15 residues. V gave up 7 bases and J gave up 6 bases; unmatched junction bases: 8. CDR1 is MGHDK, CDR2 SYGVNS, per germline. In DNA form, the CDR3 reads TGTGCCAGCACTAGGGTAGGGACAGGGGGCAATGAGCAGTTCTTC. Its translation: CASTRVGTGGNEQFF.

The gene calls are TRBV11-2 and TRBJ1-2; D remains unclear. CDR3 length: 14 amino acids. From germline, CDR1 is SGHAT and CDR2 FQNNGV. V was pared by 2 bases and J by 4 bases, with 11 bases between. This CDR3 reads CASSLSSPSYGYTF. Written as DNA, the CDR3 is TGTGCCAGCAGCTTAAGCTCTCCAAGCTATGGCTACACCTTC.

This rearrangement joins TRBV7-9 to TRBJ1-5, with TRBD1 identical over 7 bases. Germline V gives CDR1 SEHNR, CDR2 FQNEAQ (reference sequence). The length of the CDR3 is 15 residues. V gave up 5 bases and J gave up 0 bases; unmatched junction bases: 4. The CDR3 reads CASSIGDSSNQPQHF. The CDR3, as DNA: TGTGCCAGCAGCATAGGGGACAGTAGCAATCAGCCCCAGCATTTT.

The CDR3 is CASRAEPSTDTQYF. DNA for the CDR3: TGCGCCAGCAGGGCGGAGCCTAGCACAGATACGCAGTATTTT. The chain uses TRBV5-1 and TRBJ2-3; D call uncertain. This CDR3 is built from 14 residues. V lost 5 bases and J 0 bases, leaving 10 bases between the germline ends. Germline values: CDR1 SGHRS, CDR2 YFSETQ.

The rearrangement joins TRBV28 to TRBJ2-3; D call uncertain. Germline CDR1 MDHEN, CDR2 SYDVKM. The CDR3 consists of 14 residues. V dropped 3 bases and J dropped 2 bases, with 9 bases sitting between them. CDR3 nucleotides: TGTGCCAGCAGTTTGCGGCAATACACAGATACGCAGTATTTT. Encoded protein: CASSLRQYTDTQYF.

The rearrangement links TRBV5-1 to TRBJ1-2, with TRBD1 identical over 7 bases. Germline-derived CDR1 and CDR2 are SGHRS and YFSETQ. Trimming removed 0 bases from V and 4 bases from J; junction bases left unmatched: 9. CDR3 length: 16 amino acids. CDR3 nucleotides: TGCGCCAGCAGCTTGGCGATAGGACAGGCCACCTATGGCTACACCTTC. Amino acids: CASSLAIGQATYGYTF.

V usage is TRBV5-1 and J usage is TRBJ2-3; 8 bases match TRBD1. Per the germline V gene, CDR1 is SGHRS and CDR2 is YFSETQ. CDR3 length: 14 residues. V shed 4 bases, J shed 2 bases, and the junction held 3 bases outside the gene matches. CDR3: CASSKGQDTDTQYF. DNA of the CDR3: TGCGCCAGCAGCAAGGGACAGGACACAGATACGCAGTATTTT.

This chain uses TRBV20-1 with TRBJ1-2, with no clear D. Germline V gene lookup returns CDR1 DFQATT and CDR2 SNEGSKA (reference sequence). This CDR3 region has 8 residues. CDR3 bases: TGCAGAGAGAGGGATTCCACCTTC. Translated: CRERDSTF.

On this clone: Germline is not matched at one junction end, which may reflect a read error. The genes are TRBV7-7 and TRBJ2-1; tentative D call: TRBD2 (6 bases). Germline V lookup: CDR1 SSHAT, CDR2 FNYEAQ (reference sequence). The CDR3 sequence is 15 residues long. CDR3 nucleotides: TGTGCTAGCAGCCGGGACTCCAGCTCCTACAATGAGCAGTTCTTC. Encoded protein: CASSRDSSSYNEQFF.

This sequence joins TRBV19 and TRBJ2-5, with 14 bases that match TRBD2. The J segment lost 7 bases and the V segment lost 5 bases, leaving 12 bases of the junction unmatched. The CDR3 sequence is 17 residues long. Germline CDR1 LNHDA, CDR2 SQIVND (reference sequence). In DNA, the CDR3 is TGTGCCAGTAGTCCCCAAAGGACTAGCGGGGGGTTCCGGACCCAGTACTTC. It translates to CASSPQRTSGGFRTQYF.

The J gene is TRBJ1-3, the V gene TRBV6-5, with D tentatively TRBD1 (5 bases). The CDR3 has 14 amino acids. Trimming shortened V by 6 bases and J by 7 bases, and 16 bases separated the two germline ends. The germline V gene has CDR1 MNHEY and CDR2 SVGAGI. CDR3 sequence reads: CASSPRDGWNTIYF. CDR3 in DNA: TGTGCCAGCAGCCCCAGGGATGGTTGGAACACCATATATTTT.

V and J are TRBV2 and TRBJ1-2; no definite D call. The V end lost 2 bases, the J end lost 4 bases, and 11 bases lay between the germline ends. This CDR3 spans 14 amino acids. The germline gives CDR1 SNHLY, CDR2 FYNNEI. As DNA, the CDR3 is TGTGCCAGCAGTGAAAAGGAGAAGGCCTATGGCTACACCTTC. It specifies CASSEKEKAYGYTF.

The chain is built from TRBV4-1 and TRBJ2-1; 9 bases match TRBD2. CDR3 length: 18 residues. Germline V gene sequence: CDR1 MGHRA, CDR2 YSYEKL. V dropped 4 bases and J dropped 2; count of bases not matched to a gene: 12. Here the CDR3 reads CASSPRGAPSGTYNEQFF. The CDR3 nucleotides are TGCGCCAGCAGCCCCCGGGGGGCGCCTAGCGGGACCTACAATGAGCAGTTCTTC.

This sequence joins TRBV6-1 and TRBJ1-3; TRBD1 aligns across 7 bases. CDR3 length equals 16 residues. V was pared by 1 base and J by 2 bases, with 5 bases of the junction left unmatched. In germline, CDR1 is MNHNS, CDR2 SASEGT. The CDR3 protein is CASSEEAGTAGNTIYF. The CDR3 nucleotides are TGTGCCAGCAGTGAAGAGGCAGGGACAGCTGGAAACACCATATATTTT.

The V call is TRBV11-2, the J call TRBJ2-2; 8 bases match TRBD1. V dropped 4 bases and J dropped 3; count of bases not matched to a gene: 7. There are 16 residues in the CDR3. Per the germline V gene, CDR1 is SGHAT and CDR2 is FQNNGV. The CDR3 coding sequence is TGTGCCAGCAGCTCCCTGGACAGGGCGGACACCGGGGAGCTGTTTTTT. Amino acids: CASSSLDRADTGELFF.

A single count supports this clone. The chain employs TRBV28 and TRBJ2-5; D uncertain. Germline V gene sequence: CDR1 MDHEN, CDR2 SYDVKM. The V gene lost 8 bases and the J gene lost 0 bases, with 22 bases spanning the gap. The CDR3 contains 17 residues. The CDR3 DNA reads as TGTGCCAGCCTTTCAGGTAGTTCGTTAATATACCAAGAGACCCAGTACTTC. Protein sequence: CASLSGSSLIYQETQYF.

The chain has TRBV28 and TRBJ1-5; the D gene is possibly TRBD1 (6 bases). V lost 4 bases and J 5 bases, leaving 18 bases between the germline ends. Germline V gene lookup returns CDR1 MDHEN and CDR2 SYDVKM. The CDR3 length is 16 residues. CDR3: CASSWGPRQVDQPQHF. The CDR3 DNA is TGTGCCAGCAGTTGGGGCCCCAGACAGGTTGATCAGCCCCAGCATTTT.

The rearrangement joins TRBV18 to TRBJ2-4; TRBD2 is a possible D gene (5 bases). Germline V gene sequence: CDR1 KGHSH, CDR2 LQKENI. This CDR3 region has 15 residues. V was pared by 2 bases and J by 3 bases, with 11 bases between. CDR3 protein: CASSPEGGFKNIQYF. The CDR3 DNA sequence: TGTGCCAGCTCACCAGAGGGCGGCTTCAAAAACATTCAGTACTTC.

This clone was seen a handful of times. The chain has TRBV5-1 and TRBJ2-6; maybe TRBD2 (7 bases). The V gene lost 7 bases and the J gene lost 0 bases, with 17 bases spanning the gap. The V gene's germline CDR1 is SGHRS and CDR2 YFSETQ. CDR3 length: 17 amino acids. CDR3 region: CASASFGGLSGANVLTF. The DNA for the CDR3 is TGCGCCAGCGCTAGCTTCGGGGGGCTCTCTGGGGCCAACGTCCTGACTTTC.

This clone appeared a few times. The chain joins TRBV19 to TRBJ1-2; the match to TRBD1 covers 9 bases. Germline CDR1 LNHDA, CDR2 SQIVND (reference sequence). V lost 7 bases and J lost 1; bases outside the gene matches: 7. This CDR3 comprises 15 residues. CDR3 DNA: TGTGCCAGTAAATCCCGACAGGGGGATAACTATGGCTACACCTTC. It is translated as CASKSRQGDNYGYTF.

V gene TRBV18 combines with J gene TRBJ1-2; 9 positions match TRBD1. After removal of 3 bases from V and 5 bases from J, the junction contained 7 bases not matched to a gene. Germline loops: CDR1 KGHSH, CDR2 LQKENI. CDR3 length: 15 amino acids. Here the CDR3 DNA reads TGTGCCAGCTCACCTGAACTCGGACAGGGGTATGGCTACACCTTC. Protein sequence: CASSPELGQGYGYTF.

The chain has TRBV5-1 and TRBJ1-1; D ambiguous. The germline CDR1 and CDR2 sequences are SGHRS and YFSETQ. Deletions cut 0 bases from V and 7 bases from J, with 10 bases between. The CDR3 has 13 residues. In DNA form, the CDR3 reads TGCGCCAGCAGCTTGGATGGGCAGCTTGAAGCTTTCTTT. As protein: CASSLDGQLEAFF.

The chain has TRBV7-2 and TRBJ1-5, with 7 bases lining up with TRBD1. V lost 4 bases and J lost 3; bases outside the gene matches: 9. There are 16 residues in the CDR3. The germline CDR1 and CDR2 sequences are SGHTA and FQGNSA. The CDR3 region has the DNA TGTGCCAGCAGCTCCTTGGGGACAGTTTTCAATCAGCCCCAGCATTTT. Encoded protein: CASSSLGTVFNQPQHF.